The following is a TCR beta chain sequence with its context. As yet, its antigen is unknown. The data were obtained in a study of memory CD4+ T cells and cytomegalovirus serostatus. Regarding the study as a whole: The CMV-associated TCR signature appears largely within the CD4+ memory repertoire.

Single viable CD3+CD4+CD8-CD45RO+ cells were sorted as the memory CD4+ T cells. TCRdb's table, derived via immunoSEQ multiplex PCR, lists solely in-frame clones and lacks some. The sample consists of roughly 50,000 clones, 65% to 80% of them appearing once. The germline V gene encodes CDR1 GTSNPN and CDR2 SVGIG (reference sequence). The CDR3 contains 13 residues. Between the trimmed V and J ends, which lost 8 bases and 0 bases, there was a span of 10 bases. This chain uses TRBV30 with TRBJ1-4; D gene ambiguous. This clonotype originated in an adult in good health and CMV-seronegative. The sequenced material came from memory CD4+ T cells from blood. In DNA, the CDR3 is TGTGCCGGACTAGGTGCAACTAATGAAAAACTGTTTTTT. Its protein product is CAGLGATNEKLFF.